This record concerns one TCR beta chain sequence. Antigen: not known. The V end was cut by 7 bases, the J end by 5 bases, with 12 bases between. This CDR3 is 12 amino acids long. TCR beta CDR3 regions were amplified from RNA. First-round RT-PCR of the TCR CDR3 relied on the HTBI primer set. From the multiplex PCR reads, TCRdb called clonotypes with MiXCR, one entry per CDR3 protein. The sample includes approximately 510,000 distinct CDR3 sequences, 40% to 50% of them seen just once. The data originate from a study of T cells in Graves' hyperthyroidism and ophthalmopathy. The study's findings and limits: Most clonotypes expanded in thyroid above 0.001 were likewise present in blood.

Exclusion of a patient resulted from uncontrolled infection, other autoimmune disease, pregnancy or lactation. The sequenced material came from peripheral blood or thyroid tissue (not recorded which). The gene calls are TRBV12-3 or TRBV12-4 and TRBJ2-7; D is possibly TRBD1 (5 bases). The origin of this receptor is an adult woman with Graves' disease, either hyperthyroidism or ophthalmopathy (not recorded which). The CDR3 protein is CASTRAYDEQYF. The CDR3 nucleotides read TGTGCCAGCACCAGGGCTTACGACGAGCAGTACTTC.